The T cell receptor (beta chain) described here comes from a study of T cells after yellow fever vaccination. Findings and limits, study-wide: The study noted that FACS-sorted repertoires could contain abundant clonotypes contaminating from the bulk population.

UMIs and a universal primer site were added when TCR cDNA was made by 5'RACE template switching. TCRdb called the 5' RACE reads again in MiXCR, with one record for every CDR3 protein. The repertoire consists of hundreds of thousands of distinct CDR3 sequences, with around 3.9% occurring once and the leading ten covering 20% to 25%. As to this clonotype: The target antigen is unknown.

Germline values: CDR1 SEHNR, CDR2 FQNEAQ (reference sequence). J lost 0 bases, V lost 5 bases, and 6 bases had no gene match. CDR3 length: 16 residues. This TCR was recovered from a man between 18 and 29 years old who received the YFV17D yellow fever vaccine. This material consisted of PBMCs, taken on the day of the yellow fever booster vaccination. V usage is TRBV7-9 and J usage is TRBJ1-5; 8 bases are shared with TRBD1. CDR3 loop: CASSVTGDYSNQPQHF. The CDR3 nucleotides are TGTGCCAGCAGCGTGACAGGGGACTATAGCAATCAGCCCCAGCATTTT.